This T cell receptor beta chain comes out of a study of EBV T-cell therapy then PD-1 blockade in nasopharyngeal carcinoma (dated by TCRdb to about 2021). As concerns this clone: Its antigen is not yet known. Base qualities are not at hand, and no much larger clone is one base apart.

This specimen's treatment or condition label, interpreted: AdE1-LMPpoly-expanded autologous EBV-specific T-cell therapy followed by anti-PD-1 nivolumab. Genomic DNA was extracted from sorted cells using the Qiagen DNeasy Kit. The immunoSEQ platform was used for deep sequencing of the TCR beta chain. Turning to the authors' computational methods: Repertoire data analysis was performed with the immunoSEQ Analyzer software. The source is immuneACCESS, and TCRdb retained only in-frame sequences with V and J called. Part of the clones is not carried over; for the studies checked, unresolved V genes explain less than half of this, and the remainder is unexplained. V and J calls and clone size follow that table, whereas D and trimming were derived from the DNA. This sample has 20,000 to 25,000 clones in its table, and under 90% of those were observed once. The ten biggest clones cover roughly a quarter of the sample.

V ends up 1 base short and J 4 bases short, with an unmatched junction base count of 6. The CDR3 measures 15 amino acids from cysteine to phenylalanine. The kept DNA is CDR3 alone, 45 bases in frame from the first base. The germline V gene (reference sequence) specifies MNHEY as CDR1 and SMNVEV as CDR2. Sequenced material: CD8+ T cells from blood, taken at day -245 from a patient whose treatment included autologous EBV-specific T cells and nivolumab. This chain joins TRBV27 to TRBJ1-2, with TRBD1 matching 7 junction bases. This clonotype was obtained from a man in his forties or fifties with nasopharyngeal carcinoma. The CDR3 protein sequence reads: CASSLLEGASYGYTF. The sequence in DNA is TGTGCCAGCAGTTTATTAGAGGGGGCGAGCTATGGCTACACCTTC.